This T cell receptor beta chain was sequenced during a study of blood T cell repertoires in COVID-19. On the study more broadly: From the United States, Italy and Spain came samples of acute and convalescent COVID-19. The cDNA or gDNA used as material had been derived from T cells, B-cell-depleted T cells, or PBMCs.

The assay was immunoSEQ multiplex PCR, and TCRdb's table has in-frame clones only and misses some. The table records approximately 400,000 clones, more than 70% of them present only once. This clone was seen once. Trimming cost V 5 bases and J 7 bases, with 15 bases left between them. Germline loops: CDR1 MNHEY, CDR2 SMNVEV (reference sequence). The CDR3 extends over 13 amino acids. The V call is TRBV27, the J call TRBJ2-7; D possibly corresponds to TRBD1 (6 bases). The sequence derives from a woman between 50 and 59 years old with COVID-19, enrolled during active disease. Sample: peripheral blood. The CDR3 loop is CASSVAGQGEQYF. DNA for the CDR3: TGTGCCAGCAGTGTCGCAGGGCAGGGGGAGCAGTACTTC.